This T cell receptor (beta chain) was sequenced for a study of blood T cell repertoires in COVID-19. Study-level information: PBMCs, B-cell-depleted T cells, or T cells provided the cDNA or gDNA that made up the material.

Original processing methods: By means of reference gene primer amplification, nucleated cell counts were estimated. TCRdb's table, derived via immunoSEQ multiplex PCR, lists solely in-frame clones and lacks some. The V and J calls and the clone size are those of that table, but D and trimming were determined from the DNA. Here the sample spans more than 95,000 clones, 91% being singletons. The CDR3 runs 15 residues. Germline V CDR1 and CDR2: SGHTA, FQGNSA. Between the trimmed V and J ends, which lost 5 bases and 0 bases, there was a span of 11 bases. The material sequenced was peripheral blood. The J gene is TRBJ2-1, the V gene TRBV7-2; tentatively, D is TRBD2 (5 bases). The sequence came from a human donor in a cohort sampled during active COVID-19. CDR3 residues: CASSPPGNSYNEQFF. CDR3 nucleotide sequence: TGTGCCAGCAGCCCCCCGGGGAACTCCTACAATGAGCAGTTCTTC.